This TCR beta chain originates from a study of neurological immune-mediated disorders. Germline V CDR1 and CDR2: SGHTA, FQGTGA. The CDR3 extends over 13 amino acids. V was cut by 3 bases and J by 1 base, with 6 bases left in between. Many counts were recorded for this clonotype. The target antigen is unknown. Study-wide results and limits: Association of the multiple sclerosis repertoire cluster with clinical or MRI features was not observed for any feature. Multiple sclerosis, the disease with the least TCR clonal expansion, fell below healthy controls, whereas HTLV-1-associated myelopathy showed the most.

With 10-nucleotide random UMIs included, cDNA was synthesized by 5'RACE. TCRdb processed the 5' RACE reads anew with MiXCR; each CDR3 protein has one entry. This sample has about 40,000 distinct CDR3 sequences; 2.5% occur once, and the top ten carry about 2.4%. The unsorted libraries were produced from 2 million PBMCs held at -80 C. This chain links TRBV7-3 with TRBJ1-1; D possibly corresponds to TRBD1 (5 bases). The sequenced sample was PBMCs. The sequence was collected from a man in his forties or fifties with multiple sclerosis. The CDR3 loop is CASSFQGNTEAFF. The CDR3 coding sequence is TGTGCCAGCAGCTTCCAGGGGAACACTGAAGCTTTCTTT.